The 32 T cell receptor beta chains below were found in one sample sequenced in a study of identical twins' blood T cells. TCRdb used MiXCR to reprocess the 5' RACE reads, holding one entry per CDR3 protein. The sample shows 350,000 to 400,000 distinct CDR3 sequences, 25% to 35% of them seen only once. Sequenced: PBMCs. The source of these receptors is a woman between 18 and 50 years old in good health.

The chain carries TRBV15 and TRBJ2-3; D is ambiguous. V was cut by 6 bases and J by 4 bases, with 17 bases left in between. The CDR3 totals 15 residues. In germline, CDR1 is LNHNV, CDR2 YYDKDF (reference sequence). The CDR3 DNA reads TGTGCCACCAGAACACAAGCCCTAGTTGCAGATACGCAGTATTTT. Its translation is CATRTQALVADTQYF.

This chain joins TRBV6-5 and TRBJ2-7; 8 positions agree with TRBD1. The CDR3 runs 15 residues. CDR1 and CDR2 (germline): MNHEY, SVGAGI. V trimming: 4 bases; J trimming: 3 bases; junction bases outside the gene matches: 8. The CDR3 DNA reads as TGTGCCAGCAGTTTAGGGACAGGTTTGATCTACGAGCAGTACTTC. This sequence encodes CASSLGTGLIYEQYF.

This clonotype was seen a handful of times. This chain connects TRBV5-1 to TRBJ1-1, with 8 nucleotides matching TRBD1. Germline V gives CDR1 SGHRS, CDR2 YFSETQ. The CDR3 is 15 residues long. Trimming at V came to 0 bases and at J to 5 bases, leaving 6 bases not matched to a gene. In DNA form, the CDR3 reads TGCGCCAGCAGCTTGGCTGGCAGGGGGCAAACTGAAGCTTTCTTT. It codes for CASSLAGRGQTEAFF.

Many counts were recorded for this clonotype. This chain connects TRBV7-6 to TRBJ2-1, with D tentatively TRBD1 or TRBD2 (6 bases each). Germline V gene data show CDR1 as SGHVS and CDR2 as FNYEAQ. This CDR3 is built from 15 residues. V was cut by 1 base and J by 10 bases, with 17 bases left in between. The CDR3 region is CASSLGQAGIGEQFF. CDR3 DNA: TGTGCCAGCAGCTTAGGACAGGCGGGGATCGGAGAGCAGTTCTTC.

This chain joins TRBV9 and TRBJ1-2; tentatively, D is TRBD1 (5 bases). Germline V gives CDR1 SGDLS, CDR2 YYNGEE. Trimming removed 0 bases at V and 6 bases at J, with 9 bases between. The length of the CDR3 is 13 residues. The CDR3 region has the DNA TGTGCCAGCAGCGTAGAGATGACAGATGGCTACACCTTC. This sequence encodes CASSVEMTDGYTF.

This clonotype was seen ten or more times. The chain carries TRBV6-5 and TRBJ1-2; D remains unclear. The length of the CDR3 is 13 residues. Looked up from germline, CDR1 is MNHEY and CDR2 is SVGAGI. Trimming took off 5 bases at V and 0 bases at J, with 7 bases between the two ends. As DNA, the CDR3 is TGTGCCAGCAGTCCCGAAACTAACTATGGCTACACCTTC. Translated: CASSPETNYGYTF.

This clonotype was counted a few times. CDR3 nucleotide sequence: TGTGCCAGCAGGAGACTAGCGGGAGCGAGTAAGGAAGAGACCCAGTACTTC. This encodes CASRRLAGASKEETQYF. The chain joins TRBV6-6 to TRBJ2-5, with 12 positions matching TRBD2. CDR3 size: 17 residues. Germline assignment: CDR1 MNHNY and CDR2 SVGAGI (reference sequence). Trimming removed 6 bases from V and 3 bases from J; junction bases left unmatched: 11.

This clonotype occurred a few times. The genes are TRBV9 and TRBJ1-1; TRBD1 aligns across 7 bases. The CDR3 covers 12 residues. CDR1 and CDR2 (germline): SGDLS, YYNGEE. The ends lost 4 bases at V and 11 bases at J; junction bases unmatched: 8. CDR3 DNA sequence: TGTGCCAGCAGCACTCGACAGGGTGAGGCTTTCTTT. Residues: CASSTRQGEAFF.

About this clonotype itself: A much bigger clone sits one base away, suggesting this may be a read error. The J gene is TRBJ1-1, the V gene TRBV19; D is unresolved. With 8 bases removed from V and 2 bases from J, the gap between germline ends came to 12 bases. This CDR3 is 13 amino acids long. From germline, CDR1 is LNHDA and CDR2 SQIVND (reference sequence). In DNA form, the CDR3 reads TGTGCCAGTGGCCGTAGTAGAAACACTGAAGCTTTCTTT. It specifies CASGRSRNTEAFF.

As concerns this clonotype: A much more abundant neighbour one base away suggests this may be a read error. V and J are TRBV3-1 and TRBJ1-1; D unresolved. Germline V gene sequence: CDR1 LGHDT, CDR2 YNNKEL (reference sequence). CDR3 length: 15 residues. The DNA of the CDR3 is TGTGCCAGCAGCCAAGATAGGGCCAGGAACACTGAAGTTTTCTTT. It encodes CASSQDRARNTEVFF.

This clonotype was counted a few times. The CDR3 here is CASSPGKGTSLNEQFF. The CDR3 bases are TGTGCCAGCAGCCCGGGCAAAGGGACTAGCCTAAATGAGCAGTTCTTC. The V and J genes are TRBV5-6 and TRBJ2-1; 9 nucleotides line up with TRBD2. This CDR3 comprises 16 residues. Germline CDR1 and CDR2: SGHDT and YYEEEE. V lost 4 bases to trimming and J lost 7 bases; unmatched junction nucleotides: 12. Full variable domain (rest looked up from reference TRBV5-6 and TRBJ2-1): DAGVTQSPTHLIKTRGQQVTLRCSPKSGHDTVSWYQQALGQGPQFIFQYYEEEERQRGNFPDRFSGHQFPNYSSELNVNALLLGDSALYLCASSPGKGTSLNEQFFGPGTRLTVL.

In this sample, this clonotype turned up a few times. The rearrangement uses TRBV2 and TRBJ1-1, with D perhaps TRBD1 (6 bases). CDR3 length: 13 residues. V lost 7 bases to trimming and J lost 1 base, with 10 bases between them. Germline V gene data show CDR1 as SNHLY and CDR2 as FYNNEI. CDR3 region: CASNREGNTEAFF. CDR3 DNA: TGTGCCAGCAACAGGGAGGGGAACACTGAAGCTTTCTTT.

Note on this clonotype: At one of its ends the junction is not consistent with the germline gene, which may arise from a read error. CDR3 sequence: CAGSQDRGYGYTF. The CDR3 DNA reads TGTGCCGGCAGCCAAGATCGGGGGTATGGCTACACCTTC. This chain uses TRBV14 with TRBJ1-2; weak D call: TRBD1 (5 bases). This CDR3 spans 13 amino acids. The germline CDR1 and CDR2 sequences are SGHDN and FVKESK.

Remarks on this clonotype: Being one base from a much bigger clone, this may be a read error. The gene calls are TRBV29-1 and TRBJ2-2; the match to TRBD1 covers 7 bases. This CDR3 contains 14 residues. Germline lookup yields CDR1 SQVTM and CDR2 ANQGSEA. Trimming at V came to 3 bases and at J to 2 bases, leaving 3 bases not matched to a gene. The CDR3 coding sequence is TGCAGCGTTGACAGGGGGAATAACACCGGGGAGCTGTTTTTT. Protein sequence: CSVDRGNNTGELFF.

This clonotype has only a few counts. This chain uses TRBV20-1 with TRBJ2-7; the D call may be TRBD1 or TRBD2 (5 bases each). This CDR3 has 12 amino acids. Trimming cost V 3 bases and J 6 bases, with 12 bases left between them. Germline CDR1 DFQATT, CDR2 SNEGSKA (reference sequence). CDR3 in amino acids: CSARSGQVEQYF. The CDR3 nucleotides read TGCAGTGCTAGGTCGGGGCAGGTCGAGCAGTACTTC.

The chain recombines TRBV7-9 with TRBJ2-5; weak D call: TRBD2 (5 bases). Germline V CDR1 and CDR2: SEHNR, FQNEAQ (reference sequence). V lost 1 base and J 4 bases, leaving 13 bases between the germline ends. CDR3 length: 15 amino acids. CDR3 DNA: TGTGCCAGCAGCTTAGGATTGTGGGAGTCAGAGACCCAGTACTTC. It codes for CASSLGLWESETQYF.

This clonotype was seen many times. The CDR3 region has the DNA TGTGCTAGTGGTTTGGTACGGGACGGACAGACGAACACTGAAGCTTTCTTT. It translates to CASGLVRDGQTNTEAFF. The V gene is TRBV12-5, the J gene TRBJ1-1; D may be TRBD1 (6 bases). Germline V CDR1 and CDR2: LGHNT, FRNRAP. V was clipped by 0 bases and J by 1 base, with 15 bases between them. This CDR3 has 17 amino acids.

The J gene is TRBJ2-7, the V gene TRBV5-6; D possibly matches TRBD1 or TRBD2 (5 bases each). CDR1 and CDR2 (germline): SGHDT, YYEEEE. Trimming left V 1 base short and J 6 bases short, with 17 bases between. This CDR3 region has 15 residues. Here the CDR3 DNA reads TGTGCCAGCAGCTTGTATGGGACGCTATCTTTCGAGCAGTACTTC. This codes for CASSLYGTLSFEQYF. The complete variable domain, with remaining parts taken from reference TRBV5-6 and TRBJ2-7, reads DAGVTQSPTHLIKTRGQQVTLRCSPKSGHDTVSWYQQALGQGPQFIFQYYEEEERQRGNFPDRFSGHQFPNYSSELNVNALLLGDSALYLCASSLYGTLSFEQYFGPGTRLTVT.

This chain's CDR3 is CASSSAGTGNEQFF. CDR3 bases: TGCGCCAGCAGCTCAGCCGGGACAGGGAATGAGCAGTTCTTC. This sequence joins TRBV5-1 and TRBJ2-1, with 9 positions matching TRBD1. Unmatched junction bases numbered 5, after V lost 3 bases and J lost 7 bases. The CDR3 is 14 amino acids. The V gene's germline CDR1 is SGHRS and CDR2 YFSETQ.

This clonotype was counted ten times or more. V is TRBV14 and J is TRBJ2-1; 12 bases are shared with TRBD2. Germline values: CDR1 SGHDN, CDR2 FVKESK. With V trimmed by 4 bases and J by 9 bases, 10 bases remained unmatched. The CDR3 consists of 16 residues. The CDR3 DNA reads TGTGCCAGCAGCCTAGGACTAGCGGGAAAGTTGGGTGAGCAGTTCTTC. This translates into CASSLGLAGKLGEQFF.

This clonotype was detected ten times or more. As DNA, the CDR3 is TGTGCCAGCAGTTACCCGACCGGGACAGGGCTAGAGACCCAGTACTTC. Its protein product is CASSYPTGTGLETQYF. The genes are TRBV6-5 and TRBJ2-5; TRBD1 matches at 9 bases. Per germline, CDR1 MNHEY and CDR2 SVGAGI. The J segment lost 4 bases and the V segment lost 2 bases, leaving 8 bases of the junction unmatched. The CDR3 loop spans 16 amino acids.

V gene TRBV6-6 combines with J gene TRBJ2-7; 8 bases agree with TRBD1. The CDR3 is 17 amino acids. V lost 4 bases and J lost 6; bases outside the gene matches: 17. Germline assignment: CDR1 MNHNY and CDR2 SVGAGI (reference sequence). CDR3 residues: CASSSRPPGQGRIEQYF. CDR3 in DNA: TGTGCCAGCAGTTCCAGACCACCTGGACAGGGTAGAATCGAGCAGTACTTC.

The CDR3 reads CASRRGRNTIYF. The CDR3 bases are TGTGCCAGCAGGCGGGGCCGCAACACCATATATTTT. The chain combines TRBV12-3 or TRBV12-4 with TRBJ1-3; TRBD1 is a possible D gene (5 bases). The CDR3 has 12 residues. The V and J ends lost 6 bases and 7 bases respectively, with 10 bases between them.

This clonotype was seen ten or more times. The V gene is TRBV6-6, the J gene TRBJ1-1; 7 bases are a match to TRBD1. The length of the CDR3 is 13 residues. The V gene's germline CDR1 is MNHNY and CDR2 SVGAGI (reference sequence). With 8 bases clipped from V and 5 bases from J, the junction kept 8 bases outside the gene matches. The CDR3 nucleotides read TGTGCCAGCTTCCCAGGGGGTTGGACTGAAGCTTTCTTT. This codes for CASFPGGWTEAFF.

This clonotype was detected a few times. This rearrangement joins TRBV10-3 to TRBJ2-1; no clear D gene. Germline V gene lookup returns CDR1 ENHRY and CDR2 SYGVKD. Trimming removed 3 bases from V and 6 bases from J, with 3 bases in between. The CDR3 spans 11 residues. As DNA, the CDR3 is TGTGCCATCAGTGACCCCAATGAGCAGTTCTTC. It specifies CAISDPNEQFF.

The rearrangement joins TRBV12-3 or TRBV12-4 to TRBJ2-7; tentatively, D is TRBD1 (5 bases). This CDR3 is 13 amino acids long. Trimming took off 3 bases at V and 6 bases at J, with 12 bases between the two ends. CDR3 sequence reads: CASSLDIGGEQYF. The DNA for the CDR3 is TGTGCCAGCAGTTTGGACATAGGTGGCGAGCAGTACTTC.

Many counts were recorded for this clonotype. This chain uses TRBV5-6 with TRBJ1-4; D possibly corresponds to TRBD1 (6 bases). V was shortened by 0 bases and J by 8 bases, with 8 bases between the two germline ends. Per germline, CDR1 SGHDT and CDR2 YYEEEE. This CDR3 contains 13 residues. CDR3 residues: CASSLVQGEKLFF. For the CDR3, the DNA is TGTGCCAGCAGCTTGGTGCAGGGGGAAAAACTGTTTTTT.

Regarding this clonotype: The junction departs from germline at one end; a sequencing error may be responsible. The J gene is TRBJ2-7, the V gene TRBV6-2 or TRBV6-3; D gene uncertain. Germline V gene data show CDR1 as MNHEY and CDR2 as SVGEGT. CDR3 length: 15 residues. CDR3 protein: CSSTEPKGPPYEQYF. CDR3 in DNA: TGTTCCAGCACCGAACCTAAGGGTCCTCCCTACGAGCAGTACTTC.

The J gene is TRBJ1-5, the V gene TRBV6-5, with 9 bases fitting TRBD1. The V and J ends lost 10 bases and 5 bases, in that order; junction bases with no gene match: 6. Germline V gene lookup returns CDR1 MNHEY and CDR2 SVGAGI. This CDR3 contains 13 residues. The CDR3 region is CATRTGDYQPQHF. CDR3 coding DNA: TGTGCCACCAGGACAGGGGATTATCAGCCCCAGCATTTT.

This clonotype has just a few counts. The genes are TRBV20-1 and TRBJ1-1; tentative D call: TRBD1 (5 bases). CDR1 is DFQATT, CDR2 SNEGSKA, per germline (reference sequence). Trimming left V 0 bases short and J 10 bases short, with 15 bases between. The CDR3 spans 13 residues. DNA of the CDR3: TGCAGTGCTAGAGATGTAGGAATGGGGGTAGCTTTCTTT. Residues: CSARDVGMGVAFF.

V gene TRBV27 combines with J gene TRBJ1-5; 8 bases match TRBD1. Trimming took 6 bases from V and 7 from J; bases not matched to a gene: 8. The CDR3 spans 14 residues. Germline assignment: CDR1 MNHEY and CDR2 SMNVEV (reference sequence). The chain's CDR3 is CASRRTGRGQPQHF. In DNA, the CDR3 is TGTGCCAGCAGACGGACAGGGCGGGGCCAGCCCCAGCATTTT.

With regard to this clonotype: Germline is not matched at one junction end, which may reflect a read error. The rearrangement links TRBV24-1 to TRBJ1-2; possibly TRBD1 for D (5 bases). The CDR3 extends over 14 amino acids. The germline V gene has CDR1 KGHDR and CDR2 SFDVKD. The CDR3 is CTTSVWDRTDGYTF. In DNA form, the CDR3 reads TGTACCACCAGTGTTTGGGACCGGACGGATGGCTACACCTTC.